These 28 T cell receptor beta chains were sequenced from one sample in a study of OX40 agonist ivuxolimab in advanced cancers. Sequenced by immunoSEQ multiplex PCR; TCRdb stores in-frame clones only, minus some. In the table there are approximately 59,000 clones, approximately 78% of which are singletons. The source material was CD4+ or CD8+ T cells sorted from blood, sampled in a trial of the OX40 agonist ivuxolimab. These receptors were obtained from an adult with an advanced solid tumor such as melanoma, head and neck, liver or kidney cancer.

This clone has a handful of counts. The J gene is TRBJ2-7, the V gene TRBV27; 13 bases line up with TRBD2. The CDR3 length is 15 residues. Germline CDR1 is MNHEY and CDR2 is SMNVEV (reference sequence). Trimming took 7 bases from V and 3 from J; bases not matched to a gene: 6. The CDR3: CASTRTSGGDYEQYF. The DNA for the CDR3 is TGTGCCAGCACCCGAACTAGCGGGGGGGACTACGAGCAGTACTTC.

The chain is built from TRBV7-2 and TRBJ2-7; weak D call: TRBD2 (6 bases). Germline CDR1 reads SGHTA; CDR2 reads FQGNSA. Trimming shortened V by 1 base and J by 1 base, and 20 bases separated the two germline ends. The CDR3 is 18 amino acids. Written as DNA, the CDR3 is TGTGCCAGCAGCTTAGTCGGTGCACGCGGGACTCCGTCCTACGAGCAGTACTTC. Residues: CASSLVGARGTPSYEQYF.

The chain is built from TRBV5-6 and TRBJ2-3, with 11 bases lining up with TRBD1. V lost 2 bases and J lost 2; bases outside the gene matches: 7. From germline, CDR1 is SGHDT and CDR2 YYEEEE. The CDR3 spans 17 residues. CDR3 in amino acids: CASSFRTGGKSTDTQYF. CDR3 coding DNA: TGTGCCAGCAGCTTCAGGACAGGGGGCAAATCCACAGATACGCAGTATTTT.

The genes are TRBV7-2 and TRBJ1-6, with 7 positions matching TRBD1. V trimming: 4 bases; J trimming: 7 bases; junction bases outside the gene matches: 10. In germline, CDR1 is SGHTA, CDR2 FQGNSA. This CDR3 is 16 amino acids long. The CDR3 bases are TGTGCCAGCAGCTCGCCCAGACAGGGTCAGAATTCACCCCTCCACTTT. Its protein is CASSSPRQGQNSPLHF.

In nucleotides, the CDR3 is TGTGCCAGCAGCGGGGGGGCCAATCGAGATACGCAGTATTTT. Translating gives CASSGGANRDTQYF. The chain links TRBV7-4 to TRBJ2-3; D is perhaps TRBD2 (7 bases). Germline V gives CDR1 SGHVT, CDR2 SQSDAQ. The CDR3 contains 14 residues. V lost 5 bases, J lost 5 bases, and 14 bases lay in between.

The CDR3 bases are TGCGCCAGCTCCTCGGGGGGGCTCGAGACCCAGTACTTC. Amino acids: CASSSGGLETQYF. The chain joins TRBV5-1 to TRBJ2-5, with 8 bases identical to TRBD2. The V segment lost 7 bases and the J segment 5 bases; nucleotides outside the gene matches: 7. CDR1 and CDR2 from the germline V gene are SGHRS and YFSETQ. The length of the CDR3 is 13 residues.

The chain joins TRBV2 to TRBJ2-1; a possible D gene is TRBD2 (6 bases). In germline, CDR1 is SNHLY, CDR2 FYNNEI. CDR3 length: 18 residues. Trimming pared 6 bases from V and 5 bases from J, leaving 26 bases between. In nucleotides, the CDR3 is TGTGCCAGCAGGCCTCGGCCGGGGGAGCGTCCTTTGGACAATGAGCAGTTCTTC. Translating it yields CASRPRPGERPLDNEQFF.

The chain has TRBV27 and TRBJ2-3, with 9 bases matching TRBD2. CDR3 length equals 13 residues. CDR1 is MNHEY and CDR2 is SMNVEV in the germline V gene (reference sequence). Germline trimming cut 6 bases from V and 3 bases from J; bases unmatched to any gene: 1. CDR3 DNA: TGTGCCAGCAGGACTAGCGGTACAGATACGCAGTATTTT. Its translation is CASRTSGTDTQYF.

This chain joins TRBV2 and TRBJ1-6; TRBD1 matches 10 bases. CDR3 length: 15 residues. Germline V gene lookup returns CDR1 SNHLY and CDR2 FYNNEI. V lost 7 bases, J lost 7 bases, and 7 bases stayed unmatched. CDR3 sequence reads: CASNIRDRGNSPLHF. The DNA of the CDR3 is TGTGCCAGCAACATCCGGGACAGGGGAAATTCACCCCTCCACTTT.

The gene calls are TRBV7-9 and TRBJ1-5, with a weak D call TRBD1 (5 bases). CDR3 size: 14 residues. The V end was cut by 6 bases, the J end by 4 bases, with 13 bases between. The germline V gene has CDR1 SEHNR and CDR2 FQNEAQ (reference sequence). DNA for the CDR3: TGTGCCAGCAGTCGGTTACAGGTGAATCAGCCCCAGCATTTT. Translating it yields CASSRLQVNQPQHF.

The V and J genes are TRBV2 and TRBJ2-1, with 7 bases matching TRBD2. Trimming cost V 2 bases and J 0 bases; bases outside gene matches: 4. This CDR3 has 16 residues. From germline, CDR1 is SNHLY and CDR2 FYNNEI. The CDR3 nucleotides read TGTGCCAGCAGTGAACTAGCGGTGAGCTCCTACAATGAGCAGTTCTTC. Residues: CASSELAVSSYNEQFF.

This chain connects TRBV10-3 to TRBJ1-1; D is unresolved. The germline V gene has CDR1 ENHRY and CDR2 SYGVKD. V lost 3 bases to trimming and J lost 5 bases, with 10 bases between them. The CDR3 is made up of 13 amino acids. CDR3 region: CAISDGFGTEAFF. CDR3 bases: TGTGCCATCAGTGACGGCTTCGGGACTGAAGCTTTCTTT.

The CDR3 DNA is TGTGCCAGCTCACCACCGCAGGGAGGCACTGAAGCTTTCTTT. It specifies CASSPPQGGTEAFF. The genes are TRBV18 and TRBJ1-1, with D possibly being TRBD1 (5 bases). V was shortened by 0 bases and J by 4 bases, with 9 bases between the two germline ends. The CDR3 is 14 amino acids. Germline loops: CDR1 KGHSH, CDR2 LQKENI.

The V call is TRBV27, the J call TRBJ2-5, with TRBD1 identical over 7 bases. This CDR3 contains 14 residues. Trimming took 5 bases from V and 4 from J; bases not matched to a gene: 7. The germline V gene has CDR1 MNHEY and CDR2 SMNVEV (reference sequence). The DNA of the CDR3 is TGTGCCAGCAGTATGACAGGGTCTGGAGAGACCCAGTACTTC. This codes for CASSMTGSGETQYF.

The rearrangement links TRBV5-4 to TRBJ1-5; 9 nucleotides line up with TRBD1. Germline values: CDR1 SGHNT, CDR2 YYREEE (reference sequence). The J segment lost 4 bases and the V segment lost 4 bases, leaving 3 bases of the junction unmatched. The CDR3 spans 14 residues. The CDR3 DNA reads as TGTGCCAGCAGCGACGGACAGGGGAATCAGCCCCAGCATTTT. Its translation: CASSDGQGNQPQHF.

The chain joins TRBV9 to TRBJ2-3, with D possibly being TRBD2 (6 bases). V was cut by 4 bases and J by 6 bases, with 21 bases left in between. From germline, CDR1 is SGDLS and CDR2 YYNGEE. The CDR3 runs 16 residues. This chain's CDR3 is CASSSRLGPGGDTQYF. The CDR3, as DNA: TGTGCCAGCAGCTCCCGGTTGGGCCCCGGAGGGGATACGCAGTATTTT. The variable domain in full, completed from reference TRBV9 and TRBJ2-3, reads DSGVTQTPKHLITATGQRVTLRCSPRSGDLSVYWYQQSLDQGLQFLIQYYNGEERAKGNILERFSAQQFPDLHSELNLSSLELGDSALYFCASSSRLGPGGDTQYFGPGTRLTVL.

V usage is TRBV27 and J usage is TRBJ2-7; no clear D. In germline, CDR1 is MNHEY, CDR2 SMNVEV (reference sequence). This CDR3 spans 17 amino acids. Trimming shortened V by 5 bases and J by 0 bases, and 20 bases separated the two germline ends. The CDR3 DNA reads as TGTGCCAGCAGTCACCGGCCCCGAACACGAAACTCCTACGAGCAGTACTTC. It encodes CASSHRPRTRNSYEQYF.

This rearrangement joins TRBV15 to TRBJ1-1; tentative D call: TRBD1 (5 bases). CDR1 and CDR2 (germline): LNHNV, YYDKDF (reference sequence). The germline V and J ends were trimmed by 3 bases and 0 bases, with 5 bases remaining between them. The CDR3 has 13 residues. The CDR3 nucleotides are TGTGCCACCAGCAGGGACATGAACACTGAAGCTTTCTTT. It encodes CATSRDMNTEAFF.

V gene TRBV7-2 combines with J gene TRBJ2-5; D ambiguous. The J call may be mistaken, given a closer DNA end match to TRBJ2-7. This CDR3 spans 11 amino acids. Per germline, CDR1 SGHTA and CDR2 FQGNSA. CDR3 nucleotide sequence: TGTGCCAGCGCTATGGCCTACGAGCAGTACTTC. Translated: CASAMAYEQYF.

The chain links TRBV19 to TRBJ2-7; D is uncertain. Germline CDR1 reads LNHDA; CDR2 reads SQIVND (reference sequence). This CDR3 comprises 15 residues. V was clipped by 5 bases and J by 7 bases, with 21 bases between them. As DNA, the CDR3 is TGTGCCAGTAGTGGGGTGGACGGTCCTAGGGAAGAGCAGTACTTC. It yields the protein CASSGVDGPREEQYF.

J is TRBJ2-7 and V is TRBV9, with 10 bases lining up with TRBD1. Trimming at V came to 0 bases and at J to 3 bases, leaving 3 bases not matched to a gene. CDR1 and CDR2 from the germline V gene are SGDLS and YYNGEE. This CDR3 contains 15 residues. In DNA, the CDR3 is TGTGCCAGCAGCGTAGGACAGGGGGCTCACTACGAGCAGTACTTC. Its translation: CASSVGQGAHYEQYF. The whole variable domain, remainder taken from reference TRBV9 and TRBJ2-7, is DSGVTQTPKHLITATGQRVTLRCSPRSGDLSVYWYQQSLDQGLQFLIQYYNGEERAKGNILERFSAQQFPDLHSELNLSSLELGDSALYFCASSVGQGAHYEQYFGPGTRLTVT.

Here the CDR3 DNA reads TGTGCCAGCAGCGCCCCAGGGGGACGGGTCACTGAAGCTTTCTTT. Amino acids: CASSAPGGRVTEAFF. The V call is TRBV9, the J call TRBJ1-1, with TRBD1 matching 7 bases. Germline trimming cut 3 bases from V and 4 bases from J; bases unmatched to any gene: 9. Per the germline V gene, CDR1 is SGDLS and CDR2 is YYNGEE. This CDR3 has 15 amino acids.

The J gene is TRBJ2-7, the V gene TRBV6-4, with 9 nucleotides matching TRBD1. After removal of 6 bases from V and 5 bases from J, the junction contained 11 bases not matched to a gene. The CDR3 totals 15 residues. The germline V gene has CDR1 MRHNA and CDR2 SNTAGT. CDR3 residues: CASSPSGQGIDEQYF. In nucleotides, the CDR3 is TGTGCCAGCAGCCCATCGGGACAGGGAATAGACGAGCAGTACTTC.

The chain couples TRBV5-4 to TRBJ1-2; D may be TRBD1 (5 bases). The CDR3 consists of 15 residues. V dropped 4 bases and J dropped 8 bases, with 21 bases sitting between them. In germline, CDR1 is SGHNT, CDR2 YYREEE (reference sequence). The CDR3 protein is CASSLRLGAEGGYTF. The DNA of the CDR3 is TGTGCCAGCAGCCTCAGATTAGGGGCTGAAGGAGGCTACACCTTC. The whole variable domain, filled in from reference TRBV5-4 and TRBJ1-2, reads ETGVTQSPTHLIKTRGQQVTLRCSSQSGHNTVSWYQQALGQGPQFIFQYYREEENGRGNFPPRFSGLQFPNYSSELNVNALELDDSALYLCASSLRLGAEGGYTFGSGTRLTVV.

The J gene is TRBJ1-5, the V gene TRBV5-6, with TRBD1 identical over 9 bases. CDR1 and CDR2 from the germline V gene are SGHDT and YYEEEE. Trimming took 4 bases from V and 7 from J; bases not matched to a gene: 9. This CDR3 comprises 15 residues. As DNA, the CDR3 is TGTGCCAGCAGCCGGGACAGGGTCGGCAGACAGCCCCAGCATTTT. Its protein is CASSRDRVGRQPQHF.

The CDR3 DNA sequence: TGTGCCAGTAGTATAGCCCACGGCCAGGGTCGACAGCCCCAGCATTTT. Its translation: CASSIAHGQGRQPQHF. This chain connects TRBV19 to TRBJ1-5, with D perhaps TRBD1 (5 bases). CDR1 and CDR2 (germline): LNHDA, SQIVND (reference sequence). The CDR3 length is 16 residues. V shed 1 base and J shed 7 bases, with 17 bases lying between them.

This chain joins TRBV5-6 and TRBJ2-5, with 7 bases aligning to TRBD1. The tail of the sequence fits TRBJ2-7 better, so the J call may be wrong. The germline V gene has CDR1 SGHDT and CDR2 YYEEEE. There are 18 residues in the CDR3. CDR3 residues: CASSLGDPGQRFSYEQYF. DNA for the CDR3: TGTGCCAGCAGCTTGGGGGACCCGGGACAGAGATTCTCCTACGAGCAGTACTTC.

CDR3 in amino acids: CASSLDLNWVAGGHNEQFF. For the CDR3, the DNA is TGTGCCAGCAGCTTAGATCTTAATTGGGTAGCGGGGGGGCACAATGAGCAGTTCTTC. The chain recombines TRBV11-2 with TRBJ2-1; 11 positions match TRBD2. CDR1 is SGHAT, CDR2 FQNNGV, per germline. Trimming at V came to 0 bases and at J to 5 bases, leaving 12 bases not matched to a gene. The length of the CDR3 is 19 residues.